The source of this T cell receptor beta chain is a study of CD4 T cells in relation to SARS-CoV-2 and coronaviruses. About the study: No peptide or an HIV-1 Nef peptide pool served as negative control.

CD4+ T cells from unexposed donors were obtained before the COVID-19 pandemic (2011-2018). After approximately 10 days of culture, CD4+ T cells were isolated. TCRdb's copy holds only in-frame clones and misses some; the assay was immunoSEQ multiplex PCR. Of tens of thousands of clones in the sample, about 70% were seen once. Comments on this clone: Its antigen is unidentified.

The clonotype was recovered from a human donor in good health. The sequenced material came from CD4+ T cells from PBMCs, cultured in vitro.

In DNA form, the CDR3 reads TGTGCCAGCAGCCACGCGACCCAGGGGGGCACAGATACGCAGTATTTT. Protein: CASSHATQGGTDTQYF. V gene TRBV5-5 combines with J gene TRBJ2-3, with 7 bases aligning to TRBD1. J lost 1 base, V lost 4 bases, and 9 bases had no gene match. The CDR3 runs to 16 residues. Germline loops: CDR1 SGHKS, CDR2 YYEKEE (reference sequence).